This is a list of T cell receptor beta chains from one sample in a study of spatial heterogeneity in lung cancer. MiXCR, run by TCRdb on the 5' RACE reads, gives a single entry per CDR3 protein. This table has about 18,000 distinct CDR3 sequences, less than 8% appearing once. The specimen comprised lung tumor tissue, sampled at surgery. These TCRs come from a male donor with early-stage non-small cell lung cancer. Both conserved end residues are part of each CDR3.

CDR3,J,V
CASSRITGNYGYTF,TRBJ1-2,TRBV4-1
CASSLVTGLVSSGANVLTF,TRBJ2-6,TRBV7-8
CATNRDSNTEAFF,TRBJ1-1,TRBV7-2
CSGSTGGTNQETQYF,TRBJ2-5,TRBV29-1
CAWSVQGTAANEKLFF,TRBJ1-4,TRBV30
CASSPPRGGPVGGLFF,TRBJ1-4,TRBV18
CASSLEQGGQPQHF,TRBJ1-5,TRBV12-3/TRBV12-4
CASSSPTEQETQYF,TRBJ2-5,TRBV7-2
CASSLTRDYGYTF,TRBJ1-2,TRBV7-2
CASSLYSTDTQYF,TRBJ2-3,TRBV7-7
CASSLGTGGEQYF,TRBJ2-7,TRBV12-3/TRBV12-4
CAWSVAGNSPLHF,TRBJ1-6,TRBV30
CAIHDRRDQPQHF,TRBJ1-5,TRBV10-3
CATSRQGNYEQYF,TRBJ2-7,TRBV24-1
CASSQEAGTQYF,TRBJ2-5,TRBV4-1
CSAGVEQYF,TRBJ2-7,TRBV20-1
CATSDFGGITDTQYF,TRBJ2-3,TRBV24-1
CASSQLLAGRTGELFF,TRBJ2-2,TRBV14
CASSLGSAGGLYEQFF,TRBJ2-1,TRBV11-3
CASSLESAGWGNEQFF,TRBJ2-1,TRBV7-2
CASSLGGQPYGYTF,TRBJ1-2,TRBV5-6
CASSTTGAGELFF,TRBJ2-2,TRBV28
CSARPGVVSNQPQHF,TRBJ1-5,TRBV20-1
CSAIQDREYGYTF,TRBJ1-2,TRBV20-1
CASSQEAQYSGNTIYF,TRBJ1-3,TRBV4-1
CASGKGLTNTGELFF,TRBJ2-2,TRBV12-3/TRBV12-4
CSARDSLRQAYNSPLHF,TRBJ1-6,TRBV20-1
CASGVQGNYGYTF,TRBJ1-2,TRBV6-5
CASSQVLTGELFF,TRBJ2-2,TRBV3-1
CSASELYRDYYSNQPQHF,TRBJ1-5,TRBV20-1
CASRGLSGTQYF,TRBJ2-5,TRBV27
CASSASLSQGIGSPLHF,TRBJ1-6,TRBV12-3/TRBV12-4
CATKARGYTEAFF,TRBJ1-1,TRBV24-1
CASSLAEWMDRGSYGYTF,TRBJ1-2,TRBV5-4
CASSVGEAGGQDTQYF,TRBJ2-3,TRBV9
CSVPPGQNYGYTF,TRBJ1-2,TRBV20-1
CASSLGQGNTDTQYF,TRBJ2-3,TRBV28